Each of the 6 T cell receptor beta chains below was sequenced from the same sample in a study of cytomegalovirus exposure and HLA in healthy donors. Assay used: immunoSEQ multiplex PCR; TCRdb lists only in-frame clones, some missing. This sample carries hundreds of thousands of clones, around 86% of them seen once, and the ten largest clones take 1.5% to 2.5%. Sequencing used PBMCs. The receptors come from a woman aged 18-29 years in good health and CMV-seropositive.

This clone was counted only a few times. The J gene is TRBJ2-7, the V gene TRBV25-1; 7 bases fit TRBD1. Trimming removed 6 bases from V and 3 bases from J; junction bases left unmatched: 5. Per the germline V gene, CDR1 is MGHDK and CDR2 is SYGVNS. The CDR3 is 13 amino acids. CDR3 sequence reads: CASRDRDIYEQYF. In DNA form, the CDR3 reads TGTGCCAGCAGAGACAGGGACATCTACGAGCAGTACTTC.

The chain is built from TRBV19 and TRBJ1-2; the match to TRBD1 covers 8 bases. Per the germline V gene, CDR1 is LNHDA and CDR2 is SQIVND (reference sequence). This CDR3 has 14 residues. With V trimmed by 5 bases and J by 2 bases, 4 bases remained unmatched. The chain's CDR3 is CASSRDRTNYGYTF. Here the CDR3 DNA reads TGTGCCAGTAGTCGGGACAGGACGAACTATGGCTACACCTTC.

The chain uses TRBV4-1 and TRBJ2-7, with 9 bases that match TRBD2. V gave up 2 bases and J gave up 4 bases; unmatched junction bases: 6. Germline assignment: CDR1 MGHRA and CDR2 YSYEKL. The CDR3 runs 15 residues. The CDR3 here is CASSQSPTSGYEQYF. The CDR3 DNA follows: TGCGCCAGCAGCCAAAGCCCGACTAGCGGATACGAGCAGTACTTC.

The chain has TRBV10-3 and TRBJ2-7; 7 bases match TRBD1. Germline trimming cut 2 bases from V and 5 bases from J; bases unmatched to any gene: 9. CDR1 ENHRY and CDR2 SYGVKD come from the germline V gene. The CDR3 totals 15 residues. CDR3 loop: CAISETDRKFDEQYF. The CDR3 nucleotides are TGTGCCATCAGTGAGACGGACAGGAAATTCGACGAGCAGTACTTC.

This clone was detected only once. The gene calls are TRBV9 and TRBJ2-6; TRBD2 is a possible D gene (6 bases). V lost 0 bases and J lost 4, with 14 bases in between. This CDR3 has 17 amino acids. The germline V gene has CDR1 SGDLS and CDR2 YYNGEE. The CDR3 sequence: CASSVAGRSAGANVLTF. The CDR3 DNA sequence: TGTGCCAGCAGCGTAGCGGGGAGGAGTGCCGGGGCCAACGTCCTGACTTTC.

The chain has TRBV30 and TRBJ2-1; D is possibly TRBD2 (6 bases). The CDR3 totals 14 residues. Trimming cost V 0 bases and J 7 bases, with 13 bases left between them. The germline V gene encodes CDR1 GTSNPN and CDR2 SVGIG (reference sequence). CDR3 in DNA: TGTGCCTGGAGTGTAGGGGACTCCCCGAATGAGCAGTTCTTC. It specifies CAWSVGDSPNEQFF.